What follows are 6 T cell receptor beta chains derived from one specimen sequenced in a study of blood T cell repertoires in COVID-19. This table comes from immunoSEQ multiplex PCR, and its TCRdb copy is limited to in-frame clones, with some not included. Seen here are about 230,000 clones, approximately 90% observed once, and the top ten hold approximately 2.5%. Sequencing was performed on peripheral blood. The origin of the receptors is a man aged 25-45 years with COVID-19, enrolled during active disease.

The table lists this clone with a few counts. The same CDR3 can be traced to other DNA sequences in this sample. The chain has TRBV20-1 and TRBJ2-7, with unresolved D. The germline V and J ends were trimmed by 3 bases and 3 bases, with 6 bases remaining between them. CDR3 size: 11 residues. Germline CDR1 DFQATT, CDR2 SNEGSKA (reference sequence). The CDR3 DNA reads as TGCAGTGCTAGGGGCAGCTACGAGCAGTACTTC. Encoded protein: CSARGSYEQYF.

The chain links TRBV10-3 to TRBJ2-4; TRBD1 agrees at 9 bases. Germline trimming cut 1 base from V and 7 bases from J; bases unmatched to any gene: 8. The CDR3 has 16 amino acids. Germline assignment: CDR1 ENHRY and CDR2 SYGVKD. This CDR3 reads CAISEYTGGRGNIQYF. The CDR3 DNA reads TGTGCCATCAGTGAGTACACAGGGGGCCGGGGGAACATTCAGTACTTC.

V gene TRBV18 combines with J gene TRBJ1-1; 11 nucleotides line up with TRBD1. Trimming at V came to 1 base and at J to 4 bases, leaving 5 bases not matched to a gene. The CDR3 is made up of 16 amino acids. Germline-derived CDR1 and CDR2 are KGHSH and LQKENI. The CDR3 region is CASSPRTGGYSTEAFF. The CDR3 DNA follows: TGTGCCAGCTCACCACGGACAGGGGGCTACTCCACTGAAGCTTTCTTT. Drawing the rest from reference TRBV18 and TRBJ1-1, the complete variable domain is NAGVMQNPRHLVRRRGQEARLRCSPMKGHSHVYWYRQLPEEGLKFMVYLQKENIIDESGMPKERFSAEFPKEGPSILRIQQVVRGDSAAYFCASSPRTGGYSTEAFFGQGTRLTVV.

This clone was recorded a few times. The V and J genes are TRBV7-2 and TRBJ2-5; 7 bases map to TRBD2. CDR1 SGHTA and CDR2 FQGNSA come from the germline V gene. Losses at the gene ends were 7 bases for V and 0 bases for J; bases not matched to a gene: 11. This CDR3 spans 16 amino acids. CDR3 amino acids: CASTLPWGTNQETQYF. In nucleotides, the CDR3 is TGTGCCAGCACCCTTCCCTGGGGGACTAACCAAGAGACCCAGTACTTC.

This rearrangement joins TRBV15 to TRBJ1-3; D gene uncertain. The CDR3 contains 19 residues. Germline loops: CDR1 LNHNV, CDR2 YYDKDF (reference sequence). Trimming stripped 0 bases from V and 0 bases from J, with 18 bases between. The CDR3 region has the DNA TGTGCCACCAGCAGAGAGCGTCCGGACTATATGAGCTCTGGAAACACCATATATTTT. As protein: CATSRERPDYMSSGNTIYF. Combining the CDR3 with reference TRBV15 and TRBJ1-3 gives the whole variable domain DAMVIQNPRYQVTQFGKPVTLSCSQTLNHNVMYWYQQKSSQAPKLLFHYYDKDFNNEADTPDNFQSRRPNTSFCFLDIRSPGLGDTAMYLCATSRERPDYMSSGNTIYFGEGSWLTVV.

CDR3 sequence: CSASHGGPMSSYNSPLHF. Here the CDR3 DNA reads TGCAGTGCTAGTCACGGGGGACCGATGAGCTCCTATAATTCACCCCTCCACTTT. The chain employs TRBV20-1 and TRBJ1-6, with D maybe TRBD1 (5 bases). The CDR3 runs 18 residues. V lost 3 bases, J lost 0 bases, and 18 bases lay in between. Germline CDR1 reads DFQATT; CDR2 reads SNEGSKA (reference sequence).